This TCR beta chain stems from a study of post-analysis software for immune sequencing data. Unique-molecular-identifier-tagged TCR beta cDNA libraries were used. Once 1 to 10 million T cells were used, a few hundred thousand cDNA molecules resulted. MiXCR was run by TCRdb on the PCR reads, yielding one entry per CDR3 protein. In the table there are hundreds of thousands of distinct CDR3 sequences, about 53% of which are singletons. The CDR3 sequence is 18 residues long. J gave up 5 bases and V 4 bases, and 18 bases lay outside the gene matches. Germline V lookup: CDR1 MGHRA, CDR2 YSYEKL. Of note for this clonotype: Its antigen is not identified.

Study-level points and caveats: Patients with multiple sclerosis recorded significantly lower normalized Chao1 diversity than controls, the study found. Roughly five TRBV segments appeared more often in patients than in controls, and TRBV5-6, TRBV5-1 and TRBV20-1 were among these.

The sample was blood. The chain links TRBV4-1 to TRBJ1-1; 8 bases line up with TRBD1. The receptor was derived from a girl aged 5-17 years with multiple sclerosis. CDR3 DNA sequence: TGCGCCAGCAGCCGAGAACTGGACAGGGTCGGTTATAGGACTGAAGCTTTCTTT. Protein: CASSRELDRVGYRTEAFF.